Ten or more counts support the clone carrying this T cell receptor (beta chain). As yet, its antigen is unknown. This sample is drawn from a study of response to subunit inactivated influenza vaccine. Notes on the study in general: Researchers suggested that each seasonal influenza vaccination recruits few new T cells.

MiXCR, run by TCRdb on the RT-PCR reads, gives a single entry per CDR3 protein. This sample has about 520,000 distinct CDR3 sequences, with roughly 7.6% found just once. The CDR3 spans 15 residues. The junction had 7 bases not matched to a gene; V was cut back by 5 bases and J by 2 bases. Germline-derived CDR1 and CDR2 are SGHRS and YFSETQ. The source was PBMCs from blood, collected around 2 years after vaccination. The sequence was obtained from a man aged 50-75 years who received an inactivated influenza vaccine. The rearrangement links TRBV5-1 to TRBJ2-3; 8 nucleotides agree with TRBD2. CDR3 sequence (DNA): TGCGCCAGCAGACTACTAGCGGTAGACACAGATACGCAGTATTTT. This translates into CASRLLAVDTDTQYF.